This T cell receptor (beta chain) was captured by sequencing in a study of T cell changes during pregnancy in multiple sclerosis. The CDR3 runs to 14 residues. Germline CDR1 reads SGHVS; CDR2 reads FQNEAQ. V lost 4 bases and J 1 base, leaving 10 bases between the germline ends. Some clones are missing from TCRdb's copy, which holds only in-frame ones; the method was immunoSEQ multiplex PCR. The sample lists around 43,000 clones; just over 90% were seen once. The chain has TRBV7-8 and TRBJ2-5; D possibly corresponds to TRBD2 (6 bases). The specimen comprised CD8+ T cells from peripheral blood mononuclear cells, sampled after pregnancy. This clonotype originated in a female donor with multiple sclerosis, enrolled in a pregnancy study. CDR3 in amino acids: CASSSKRAQETQYF. The CDR3 nucleotides are TGTGCCAGCAGCTCCAAGCGGGCCCAAGAGACCCAGTACTTC.